A single sample is the source of the 23 T cell receptor beta chains below, sequenced in a study of monozygotic twins with inflammatory bowel disease. Following a re-call of the 5' RACE reads, TCRdb has one entry per CDR3 protein and lacks DNA. Its clone listing holds about 420,000 distinct CDR3 sequences. Sequencing was done on a sample of blood. The receptors were gathered from a human donor with ulcerative colitis or Crohn's disease, or a healthy co-twin of an affected twin (not recorded which).

The chain couples TRBV5-4 to TRBJ2-7; TCRdb outputs TRBD2, but without DNA this stays unchecked. CDR1 is SGHNT and CDR2 is YYREEE in the germline V gene (reference sequence). This CDR3 has 14 residues. This CDR3 reads CASSLDGRVYEQYF.

The chain joins TRBV7-9 to TRBJ2-1; TCRdb reports TRBD1, a call that lacks DNA to check it against. Per the germline V gene, CDR1 is SEHNR and CDR2 is FQNEAQ (reference sequence). The CDR3 runs to 12 residues. The CDR3: CASSSQGYEQFF. Filled out from reference TRBV7-9 and TRBJ2-1, the complete variable domain reads DTGVSQNPRHKITKRGQNVTFRCDPISEHNRLYWYRQTLGQGPEFLTYFQNEAQLEKSRLLSDRFSAERPKGSFSTLEIQRTEQGDSAMYLCASSSQGYEQFFGPGTRLTVL.

The chain couples TRBV30 to TRBJ2-3. Germline V gene sequence: CDR1 GTSNPN, CDR2 SVGIG (reference sequence). There are 13 residues in the CDR3. CDR3 region: CAWSVGFTDTQYF.

The V and J genes are TRBV6-1 and TRBJ1-2; TCRdb indicates TRBD1, and absent DNA this call remains unverified. There are 16 residues in the CDR3. In germline, CDR1 is MNHNS, CDR2 SASEGT. CDR3 in amino acids: CASSQKGPQGVFGYTF.

This rearrangement joins TRBV3-1 to TRBJ2-7; TCRdb's D call, TRBD1, is unchecked because there is no DNA. Germline loops: CDR1 LGHDT, CDR2 YNNKEL (reference sequence). The CDR3 contains 18 residues. This CDR3 reads CASSQEMGWGRGSLEQYF.

V is TRBV29-1 and J is TRBJ2-1; TCRdb picks TRBD2, but there is no DNA to check that call. The CDR3 spans 16 residues. The germline V gene encodes CDR1 SQVTM and CDR2 ANQGSEA. The CDR3: CSVAGRLGGGYNEQFF.

V gene TRBV28 combines with J gene TRBJ2-1; the D call of TRBD1 rests on TCRdb alone, since no DNA is present to check it. Germline V gene sequence: CDR1 MDHEN, CDR2 SYDVKM. This CDR3 is built from 14 residues. CDR3 residues: CASTPGGSFNEQFF.

V and J are TRBV5-8 and TRBJ1-2; the D gene TCRdb calls, TRBD1, cannot be checked with no DNA. The germline V gene encodes CDR1 SGHTS and CDR2 YDEGEE. There are 13 residues in the CDR3. CDR3: CASSLRATYGYTF. Using reference TRBV5-8 and TRBJ1-2 for the parts outside the CDR3, the full variable domain is EAGVTQSPTHLIKTRGQQATLRCSPISGHTSVYWYQQALGLGLQFLLWYDEGEERNRGNFPPRFSGRQFPNYSSELNVNALELEDSALYLCASSLRATYGYTFGSGTRLTVV.

The chain recombines TRBV19 with TRBJ2-7; TCRdb's D call of TRBD2 is untestable without DNA. CDR1 is LNHDA, CDR2 SQIVND, per germline (reference sequence). The CDR3 loop spans 15 amino acids. CDR3 in amino acids: CASSITSGGSYEQYF.

This chain connects TRBV4-3 to TRBJ1-2; there is no DNA to check the TCRdb D call of TRBD1. The CDR3 extends over 15 amino acids. CDR1 LGHNA and CDR2 YSLEER come from the germline V gene. The CDR3 loop is CASSQEAGINYGYTF.

The rearrangement joins TRBV3-1 to TRBJ2-1; TCRdb's D call of TRBD2 is untestable without DNA. The CDR3 loop spans 17 amino acids. CDR1 is LGHDT and CDR2 is YNNKEL in the germline V gene (reference sequence). The CDR3 reads CASSHYRAGGSYNEQFF.

The chain combines TRBV7-2 with TRBJ2-4; TCRdb reports TRBD2, a call that lacks DNA to check it against. Per germline, CDR1 SGHTA and CDR2 FQGNSA. The CDR3 runs to 15 residues. The CDR3 sequence is CASSELAQAKNIQYF.

The chain combines TRBV7-2 with TRBJ2-1; TCRdb's D call of TRBD2 is untestable without DNA. Germline assignment: CDR1 SGHTA and CDR2 FQGNSA. This CDR3 has 15 amino acids. CDR3 sequence reads: CASSRPGGAANEQFF.

The chain has TRBV7-9 and TRBJ2-3. This CDR3 has 13 residues. Germline CDR1 and CDR2: SEHNR and FQNEAQ (reference sequence). The CDR3 region is CASSFAGADTQYF. The full variable domain, its missing parts supplied by reference TRBV7-9 and TRBJ2-3, is DTGVSQNPRHKITKRGQNVTFRCDPISEHNRLYWYRQTLGQGPEFLTYFQNEAQLEKSRLLSDRFSAERPKGSFSTLEIQRTEQGDSAMYLCASSFAGADTQYFGPGTRLTVL.

The CDR3 region is CASSYTGTGADTQYF. The rearrangement joins TRBV4-2 to TRBJ2-3; TCRdb's D gene call, TRBD1, goes unchecked for lack of DNA. CDR1 is LGHNA, CDR2 YNFKEQ, per germline. This CDR3 has 15 residues.

This CDR3 reads CASRGRGAAPYNEQFF. The chain employs TRBV2 and TRBJ2-1; no DNA is available, so the TRBD2 call from TCRdb remains unchecked. Germline V CDR1 and CDR2: SNHLY, FYNNEI. This CDR3 has 16 amino acids.

This chain connects TRBV4-3 to TRBJ1-5. From germline, CDR1 is LGHNA and CDR2 YSLEER. This CDR3 spans 14 amino acids. The CDR3 region is CASSQGVSNQPQHF.

V gene TRBV28 combines with J gene TRBJ1-6; TCRdb selects TRBD1, and the lack of DNA leaves this call unchecked. Germline assignment: CDR1 MDHEN and CDR2 SYDVKM. This CDR3 region has 14 residues. The CDR3 sequence is CASIPDRFYSPLHF.

The rearrangement uses TRBV28 and TRBJ2-7; TCRdb's D call, TRBD1, is unchecked because there is no DNA. This CDR3 region has 18 residues. Per the germline V gene, CDR1 is MDHEN and CDR2 is SYDVKM. CDR3: CASSLSGGLGSPLREQYF. The full variable domain, completed using reference TRBV28 and TRBJ2-7, is DVKVTQSSRYLVKRTGEKVFLECVQDMDHENMFWYRQDPGLGLRLIYFSYDVKMKEKGDIPEGYSVSREKKERFSLILESASTNQTSMYLCASSLSGGLGSPLREQYFGPGTRLTVT.

The chain joins TRBV3-1 to TRBJ1-2. This CDR3 is built from 14 residues. Germline-derived CDR1 and CDR2 are LGHDT and YNNKEL (reference sequence). The CDR3 is CASSQDLMTRGYTF.

The chain couples TRBV5-1 to TRBJ2-5; TCRdb lists TRBD2, though no DNA is available to test this call. The CDR3 has 16 amino acids. Germline loops: CDR1 SGHRS, CDR2 YFSETQ. The CDR3 region is CASSSRAVLLQETQYF.

The chain couples TRBV24-1 to TRBJ2-7; the D call of TRBD2 rests on TCRdb alone, since no DNA is present to check it. There are 14 residues in the CDR3. Looked up from germline, CDR1 is KGHDR and CDR2 is SFDVKD. The CDR3 sequence is CATSEPGLTSGQYF.

The V call is TRBV5-1, the J call TRBJ1-1; TCRdb outputs TRBD1, but without DNA this stays unchecked. The germline V gene has CDR1 SGHRS and CDR2 YFSETQ. The CDR3 has 14 amino acids. The CDR3 region is CASSHGTVNTEAFF.